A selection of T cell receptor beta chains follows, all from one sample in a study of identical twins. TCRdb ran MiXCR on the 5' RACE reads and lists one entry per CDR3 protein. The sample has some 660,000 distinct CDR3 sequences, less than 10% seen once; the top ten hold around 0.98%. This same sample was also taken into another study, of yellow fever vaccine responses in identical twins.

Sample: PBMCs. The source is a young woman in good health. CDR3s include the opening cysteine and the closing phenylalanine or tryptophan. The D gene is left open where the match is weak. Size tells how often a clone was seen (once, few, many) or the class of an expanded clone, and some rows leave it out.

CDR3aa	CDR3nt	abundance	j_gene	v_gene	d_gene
CATSSVGTGVNEQFF	TGTGCCACCAGCAGCGTTGGGACAGGGGTCAATGAGCAGTTCTTC	many	TRBJ2-1	TRBV24-1	TRBD1
CASRNTGQQYF	TGTGCCAGCAGAAATACAGGGCAACAGTACTTC	NA	TRBJ2-7	TRBV6-6	NA
CASRRGRDSYEQYF	TGTGCCAGCCGTCGGGGGAGGGACTCCTACGAGCAGTACTTC	NA	TRBJ2-7	TRBV2	TRBD2
CASSLEGSYNSPLHF	TGTGCCAGCAGTTTAGAGGGCTCCTATAATTCACCCCTCCACTTT	many	TRBJ1-6	TRBV12-3/TRBV12-4	NA
CASSVSGRELKLFF	TGTGCCAGCAGCGTTAGCGGGAGGGAGCTGAAGCTGTTTTTT	NA	TRBJ2-2	TRBV5-6	TRBD2
CASTQQGGNQPQHF	TGTGCCAGCACACAACAGGGGGGCAATCAGCCCCAGCATTTT	many	TRBJ1-5	TRBV2	TRBD1
CASSSRLAVYNEQFF	TGTGCCAGCAGTTCCCGACTAGCGGTGTACAATGAGCAGTTCTTC	NA	TRBJ2-1	TRBV27	TRBD2
CSVVLSRNEQFF	TGCAGCGTTGTCCTAAGTAGAAATGAGCAGTTCTTC	few	TRBJ2-1	TRBV29-1	NA
CASSLTQNNEKLFF	TGTGCCAGCAGCTTAACTCAGAATAATGAAAAACTGTTTTTT	NA	TRBJ1-4	TRBV7-9	NA
CASSPRSRGRSGETQYF	TGTGCCAGCAGCCCCCGTAGCCGGGGCAGGTCGGGGGAGACCCAGTACTTC	few	TRBJ2-5	TRBV9	NA
CASSQGGASYEQYF	TGCGCCAGCAGCCAAGGAGGAGCCTCCTACGAGCAGTACTTC	many	TRBJ2-7	TRBV4-3	NA
CASSHGTSMSYEQYF	TGCGCCAGCAGCCATGGGACTAGCATGTCCTACGAGCAGTACTTC	many	TRBJ2-7	TRBV4-1	TRBD2
CASSVDGLRSGTQYF	TGTGCCAGCAGCGTAGACGGACTACGTTCCGGGACCCAGTACTTC	few	TRBJ2-5	TRBV9	NA
CASSFWQGSATDTQYF	TGTGCCAGCAGTTTTTGGCAGGGGTCCGCCACAGATACGCAGTATTTT	NA	TRBJ2-3	TRBV27	NA
CASIIAGGIGELFF	TGTGCCAGCATAATAGCGGGAGGAATCGGGGAGCTGTTTTTT	few	TRBJ2-2	TRBV12-3/TRBV12-4	TRBD2
CASSPGGFANTGELFF	TGTGCCAGCAGTCCCGGGGGGTTCGCGAACACCGGGGAGCTGTTTTTT	many	TRBJ2-2	TRBV6-2/TRBV6-3	TRBD2
CASSLSPRGSTYNEQFF	TGTGCCAGCAGTTTAAGCCCCCGTGGGAGTACCTACAATGAGCAGTTCTTC	NA	TRBJ2-1	TRBV28	NA